These 15 T cell receptor beta chains were all obtained from the same sample, sequenced in a study of shared clonotypes between healthy human individuals. Terminally differentiated effector memory CD45RA+ cells were excluded by CCR7 positive selection of CD45RO-negative cells. Profiled with immunoSEQ multiplex PCR; TCRdb holds only in-frame clones, not every one. Found here are around 2,000,000 clones, over 85% of them singletons; the top ten hold 1% to 1.5%. Sequenced sample: naive CD8+ T cells sorted from blood. These receptors were obtained from a man aged 18 to 30 in good health.

The gene calls are TRBV6-5 and TRBJ2-1, with 8 bases aligning to TRBD1. Germline V gene lookup returns CDR1 MNHEY and CDR2 SVGAGI. The CDR3 sequence is 16 residues long. V was clipped by 0 bases and J by 6 bases; unmatched bases: 7. CDR3 loop: CASSYSGQVFGNEQFF. The CDR3 DNA reads TGTGCCAGCAGTTACTCGGGACAGGTTTTCGGCAATGAGCAGTTCTTC.

This clone was recorded only once. V and J are TRBV27 and TRBJ1-1; D not certain. This CDR3 contains 13 residues. Trimming stripped 9 bases from V and 1 base from J, with 12 bases between. Per germline, CDR1 MNHEY and CDR2 SMNVEV (reference sequence). The CDR3 DNA reads as TGTGCCAGTCACTCACGAGGGAACACTGAAGCTTTCTTT. Amino acid sequence: CASHSRGNTEAFF.

The V call is TRBV7-8, the J call TRBJ2-1, with TRBD2 matching 15 bases. This CDR3 comprises 18 residues. The V and J ends lost 5 bases and 3 bases, in that order; junction bases with no gene match: 8. Germline values: CDR1 SGHVS, CDR2 FQNEAQ. CDR3 nucleotide sequence: TGTGCCAGCAGCCCAGGACTAGCGGGGGGGCCCGTCTACAATGAGCAGTTCTTC. Amino acids: CASSPGLAGGPVYNEQFF.

The chain joins TRBV7-9 to TRBJ1-2; 7 bases match TRBD1. This CDR3 contains 15 residues. CDR1 and CDR2 (germline): SEHNR, FQNEAQ (reference sequence). V dropped 4 bases and J dropped 8; count of bases not matched to a gene: 13. CDR3 nucleotide sequence: TGTGCCAGCAGCTCCCCCGACAGGGCGGATGACGGCTACACCTTC. Its translation: CASSSPDRADDGYTF.

The V and J genes are TRBV28 and TRBJ2-1, with D possibly TRBD1 on 5 matching bases. There are 15 residues in the CDR3. The germline V gene has CDR1 MDHEN and CDR2 SYDVKM. With 3 bases removed from V and 3 bases from J, the gap between germline ends came to 12 bases. CDR3 region: CASSLGQNFYNEQFF. The CDR3 coding sequence is TGTGCCAGCAGTTTGGGGCAGAACTTCTACAATGAGCAGTTCTTC.

The CDR3 DNA sequence: TGTGCCAGCAGCAAAGCGATCGGGGAAGGAGAGTATGGCTACACCTTC. As protein: CASSKAIGEGEYGYTF. The chain is built from TRBV21-1 and TRBJ1-2. TRBV21-1 is described as a pseudogene. CDR3 length: 16 residues.

A word on this clone: Other nucleotide sequences from this sample produce the same CDR3. The chain uses TRBV7-9 and TRBJ2-3; unclear D gene. Trimming pared 3 bases from V and 0 bases from J, leaving 4 bases between. The germline gives CDR1 SEHNR, CDR2 FQNEAQ (reference sequence). CDR3 length: 13 amino acids. The CDR3: CASSFFSTDTQYF. As DNA, the CDR3 is TGTGCCAGCAGCTTCTTCAGCACAGATACGCAGTATTTT.

This rearrangement joins TRBV7-9 to TRBJ1-1, with D perhaps TRBD1 (6 bases). Germline CDR1 and CDR2: SEHNR and FQNEAQ (reference sequence). The germline V and J ends were trimmed by 2 bases and 3 bases, with 13 bases remaining between them. This CDR3 spans 15 amino acids. The CDR3 bases are TGTGCCAGCAGCTTATCACAGGGAGGAGACACTGAAGCTTTCTTT. It encodes CASSLSQGGDTEAFF. The whole variable domain, filled in from reference TRBV7-9 and TRBJ1-1, reads DTGVSQNPRHKITKRGQNVTFRCDPISEHNRLYWYRQTLGQGPEFLTYFQNEAQLEKSRLLSDRFSAERPKGSFSTLEIQRTEQGDSAMYLCASSLSQGGDTEAFFGQGTRLTVV.

V is TRBV2 and J is TRBJ2-7, with 7 bases matching TRBD1. This CDR3 is 13 amino acids long. The V gene's germline CDR1 is SNHLY and CDR2 FYNNEI. The V segment lost 10 bases and the J segment 3 bases; nucleotides outside the gene matches: 9. The CDR3 bases are TGTGCCACCAAACTTACAGGGGACTACGAGCAGTACTTC. Amino acids: CATKLTGDYEQYF.

As to this clone: Other DNA sequences in this specimen translate into the identical CDR3. The J gene is TRBJ1-1, the V gene TRBV28; D possibly corresponds to TRBD1 (5 bases). The CDR3 is 13 amino acids. V lost 2 bases and J lost 4, with 8 bases in between. From germline, CDR1 is MDHEN and CDR2 SYDVKM. CDR3 sequence reads: CASSLTGGTEAFF. In DNA, the CDR3 is TGTGCCAGCAGTTTAACCGGGGGCACTGAAGCTTTCTTT.

The rearrangement links TRBV5-4 to TRBJ1-5; no definite D call. The CDR3 is 13 amino acids. V gave up 4 bases and J gave up 0 bases, with 5 bases separating them. CDR1 SGHNT and CDR2 YYREEE come from the germline V gene (reference sequence). The CDR3 DNA sequence: TGTGCCAGCAGCCCAGGTAGCAATCAGCCCCAGCATTTT. Translation gives CASSPGSNQPQHF.

The sample holds one count of this clone. V gene TRBV4-3 combines with J gene TRBJ2-7; TRBD2 might be the D (6 bases). Germline V gene sequence: CDR1 LGHNA, CDR2 YSLEER. The CDR3 extends over 17 amino acids. Trimming took off 0 bases at V and 0 bases at J, with 15 bases between the two ends. CDR3 region: CASSQDHTGGLSYEQYF. In nucleotides, the CDR3 is TGCGCCAGCAGCCAAGATCACACAGGAGGGCTCTCCTACGAGCAGTACTTC.

This chain connects TRBV15 to TRBJ2-3; the match to TRBD2 covers 9 bases. The CDR3 length is 17 residues. Trimming removed 1 base from V and 3 bases from J; junction bases left unmatched: 8. CDR1 is LNHNV and CDR2 is YYDKDF in the germline V gene (reference sequence). For the CDR3, the DNA is TGTGCCACCAGCAGAGTTGAAGCGGGGGGATTGACAGATACGCAGTATTTT. It is translated as CATSRVEAGGLTDTQYF. The whole variable domain, filled in from reference TRBV15 and TRBJ2-3, reads DAMVIQNPRYQVTQFGKPVTLSCSQTLNHNVMYWYQQKSSQAPKLLFHYYDKDFNNEADTPDNFQSRRPNTSFCFLDIRSPGLGDTAMYLCATSRVEAGGLTDTQYFGPGTRLTVL.

This chain uses TRBV6-1 with TRBJ1-1; 9 nucleotides line up with TRBD1. Germline V lookup: CDR1 MNHNS, CDR2 SASEGT. The CDR3 has 15 residues. J gave up 8 bases and V 3 bases, and 10 bases lay outside the gene matches. CDR3 in DNA: TGTGCCAGCAGTGATCCGGGACAGGGCTACTCCGAAGCTTTCTTT. As protein: CASSDPGQGYSEAFF.

The CDR3 is CASRFYHGRRELLLRTYEQYF. CDR3 in DNA: TGTGCAAGTCGCTTCTACCACGGTAGGCGGGAACTACTTTTGAGAACCTACGAGCAGTACTTC. This sequence joins TRBV12-2 and TRBJ2-7; the D segment call TRBD2 is taken from the table without a DNA check. TRBV12-2 is a known pseudogene. The CDR3 contains 21 residues.